The rows below give T cell receptor beta chains drawn from one sample of a study of blood T cell repertoires in COVID-19. Sequencing used immunoSEQ multiplex PCR; TCRdb keeps in-frame clones, though not all of them. The sample includes just under 250,000 clones, approximately 86% of them seen just once. The source material was peripheral blood. The receptors originated from a woman in her thirties who had recovered from COVID-19. The CDR3 runs from the conserved cysteine through the conserved F or W. The D gene is left open where the match is weak. The size field is filled for only some rows; it gives once, few, many or a size class.

J gene | clone size | V gene | D gene | CDR3 protein | CDR3 DNA
TRBJ1-2 | - | TRBV6-1 | TRBD1 | CASSVNFGQGKDGYTF | TGTGCCAGCAGTGTAAATTTCGGACAGGGTAAGGATGGCTACACCTTC
TRBJ1-2 | once | TRBV7-9 | - | CASSLGAGESGYTF | TGTGCCAGCAGCTTAGGGGCAGGGGAGAGTGGCTACACCTTC
TRBJ1-2 | - | TRBV9 | TRBD1 | CASSPTPGQANYGYTF | TGTGCCAGCAGCCCTACACCGGGACAGGCGAACTATGGCTACACCTTC
TRBJ2-1 | - | TRBV5-4 | TRBD2 | CASRTPGGGEQFF | TGTGCCAGCAGGACCCCGGGGGGAGGTGAGCAGTTCTTC
TRBJ1-1 | - | TRBV10-3 | - | CAGGWGTEAFF | TGTGCCGGCGGGTGGGGCACTGAAGCTTTCTTT
TRBJ1-4 | - | TRBV27 | - | CASSLSGTPYNEKLFF | TGTGCCAGCAGTTTATCGGGGACACCTTATAATGAAAAACTGTTTTTT
TRBJ2-3 | - | TRBV5-5 | TRBD1 | CASSTPTGLDTQYF | TGTGCCAGCAGCACACCGACAGGGTTAGATACGCAGTATTTT
TRBJ2-3 | - | TRBV19 | TRBD2 | CASSAFRTSGGTDTQYF | TGTGCCAGTAGTGCGTTCCGAACTAGCGGGGGCACGGATACGCAGTATTTT
TRBJ2-7 | - | TRBV11-1 | - | CASSLVTAYEQYF | TGTGCCAGCAGCTTAGTGACAGCCTACGAGCAGTACTTC
TRBJ2-1 | - | TRBV2 | - | CASSSYGSSYNEQFF | TGTGCCAGCAGTTCCTACGGTAGCTCCTACAATGAGCAGTTCTTC
TRBJ1-2 | once | TRBV3-1/TRBV3-2 | TRBD1 | CASSLDRDRGLYGYTF | TGTGCCAGCAGTCTAGACCGGGACAGAGGCCTCTATGGCTACACCTTC
TRBJ2-1 | - | TRBV13 | - | CASSLRLNEQFF | TGTGCCAGCAGCTTAAGACTCAATGAGCAGTTCTTC
TRBJ1-5 | once | TRBV13 | - | CASSHRAGNQPQHF | TGTGCCAGCAGCCATCGGGCGGGAAATCAGCCCCAGCATTTT
TRBJ2-7 | - | TRBV5-1 | TRBD2 | CASSFGGAYEQYF | TGCGCCAGCAGCTTCGGGGGGGCCTACGAGCAGTACTTC
TRBJ1-2 | - | TRBV18 | TRBD1 | CASSPLQGGQLFNYGYTF | TGTGCCAGCTCACCCCTGCAGGGGGGACAGTTATTTAACTATGGCTACACCTTC
TRBJ1-2 | - | TRBV19 | - | CASAPYINYGYTF | TGTGCCAGTGCCCCGTACATCAACTATGGCTACACCTTC
TRBJ2-5 | - | TRBV9 | - | CASSVDPVQETQYF | TGTGCCAGCAGCGTTGATCCGGTGCAAGAGACCCAGTACTTC
TRBJ2-1 | - | TRBV6-5 | - | CASSSDLGLAYNEQFF | TGTGCCAGCAGTTCCGATCTTGGTCTAGCCTACAATGAGCAGTTCTTC
TRBJ1-2 | - | TRBV7-9 | TRBD1 | CASSLSGTGLGGYTF | TGTGCCAGCAGCTTGTCCGGGACAGGTTTGGGTGGCTACACCTTC
TRBJ2-2 | - | TRBV19 | TRBD2 | CASSIGLAGGITGELFF | TGTGCCAGTAGTATAGGGCTAGCGGGGGGGATCACCGGGGAGCTGTTTTTT
TRBJ2-5 | few | TRBV2 | - | CASSENSGHQETQYF | TGTGCCAGCAGTGAGAATAGCGGTCACCAAGAGACCCAGTACTTC
TRBJ2-7 | - | TRBV5-1 | TRBD1 | CASSWGQGAYEQYF | TGCGCCAGCAGCTGGGGACAGGGGGCCTACGAGCAGTACTTC
TRBJ1-1 | - | TRBV30 | - | CAWSVGGGAEAFF | TGTGCCTGGAGTGTGGGCGGAGGGGCGGAAGCTTTCTTT
TRBJ1-2 | - | TRBV6-6 | TRBD1 | CASSRGQGVAYGYTF | TGTGCCAGCAGTCGAGGACAGGGGGTGGCCTATGGCTACACCTTC
TRBJ2-5 | - | TRBV5-1 | - | CASSLDGVTGETQYF | TGCGCCAGCAGCTTGGACGGGGTTACGGGGGAGACCCAGTACTTC
TRBJ1-2 | - | TRBV29-1 | - | CSVEDLNYGYTF | TGCAGCGTTGAAGATCTGAACTATGGCTACACCTTC
TRBJ2-1 | - | TRBV13 | TRBD2 | CASSLSGGSLNEQFF | TGTGCCAGCAGCCTAAGCGGGGGATCCCTCAATGAGCAGTTCTTC
TRBJ2-1 | many | TRBV7-3 | TRBD2 | CASSSSGYYNEQFF | TGTGCCAGCAGCTCTAGCGGATACTACAATGAGCAGTTCTTC